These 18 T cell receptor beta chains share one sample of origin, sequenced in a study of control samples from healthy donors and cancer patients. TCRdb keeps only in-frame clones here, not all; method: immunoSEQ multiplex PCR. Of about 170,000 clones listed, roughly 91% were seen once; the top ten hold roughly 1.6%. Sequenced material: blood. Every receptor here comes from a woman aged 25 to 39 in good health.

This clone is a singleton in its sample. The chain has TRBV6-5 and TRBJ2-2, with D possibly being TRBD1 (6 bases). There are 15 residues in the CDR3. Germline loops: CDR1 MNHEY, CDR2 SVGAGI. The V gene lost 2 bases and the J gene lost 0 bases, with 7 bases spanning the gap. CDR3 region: CASSYDRSNTGELFF. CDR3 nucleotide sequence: TGTGCCAGCAGTTACGACAGGTCGAACACCGGGGAGCTGTTTTTT.

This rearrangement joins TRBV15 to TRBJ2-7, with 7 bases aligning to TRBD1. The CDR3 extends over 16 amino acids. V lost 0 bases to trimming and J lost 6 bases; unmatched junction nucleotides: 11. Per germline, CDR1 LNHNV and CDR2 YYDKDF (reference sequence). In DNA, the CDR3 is TGTGCCACCAGCAGAGATGGGAGACAGGGTCAGGCCGAGCAGTACTTC. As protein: CATSRDGRQGQAEQYF. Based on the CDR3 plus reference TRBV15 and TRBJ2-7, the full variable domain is DAMVIQNPRYQVTQFGKPVTLSCSQTLNHNVMYWYQQKSSQAPKLLFHYYDKDFNNEADTPDNFQSRRPNTSFCFLDIRSPGLGDTAMYLCATSRDGRQGQAEQYFGPGTRLTVT.

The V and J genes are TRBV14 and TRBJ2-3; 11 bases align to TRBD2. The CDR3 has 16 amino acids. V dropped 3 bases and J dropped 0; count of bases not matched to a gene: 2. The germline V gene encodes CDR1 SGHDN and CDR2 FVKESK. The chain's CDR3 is CASSQRTSGSTDTQYF. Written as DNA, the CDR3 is TGTGCCAGCAGCCAGAGGACTAGCGGGAGCACAGATACGCAGTATTTT.

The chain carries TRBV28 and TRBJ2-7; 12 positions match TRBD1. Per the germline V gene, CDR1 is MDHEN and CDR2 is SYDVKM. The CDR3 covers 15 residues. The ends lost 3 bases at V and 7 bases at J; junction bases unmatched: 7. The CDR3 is CASSLGQGAQGEQYF. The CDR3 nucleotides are TGTGCCAGCAGTTTGGGACAGGGGGCGCAGGGGGAGCAGTACTTC. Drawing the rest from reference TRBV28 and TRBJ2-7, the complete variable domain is DVKVTQSSRYLVKRTGEKVFLECVQDMDHENMFWYRQDPGLGLRLIYFSYDVKMKEKGDIPEGYSVSREKKERFSLILESASTNQTSMYLCASSLGQGAQGEQYFGPGTRLTVT.

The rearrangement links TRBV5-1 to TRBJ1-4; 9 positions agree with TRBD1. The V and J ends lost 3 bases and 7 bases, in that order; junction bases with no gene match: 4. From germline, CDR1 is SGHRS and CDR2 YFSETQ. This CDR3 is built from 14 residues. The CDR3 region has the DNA TGCGCCAGCAGCTCGGGACAGGGTTCTGAAAAACTGTTTTTT. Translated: CASSSGQGSEKLFF.

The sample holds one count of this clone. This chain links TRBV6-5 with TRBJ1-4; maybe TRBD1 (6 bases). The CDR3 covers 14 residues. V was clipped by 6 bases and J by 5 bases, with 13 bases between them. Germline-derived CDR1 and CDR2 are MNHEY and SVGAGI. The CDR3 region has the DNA TGTGCCAGCAGGCAGGGGTCGGGAAATGAAAAACTGTTTTTT. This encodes CASRQGSGNEKLFF.

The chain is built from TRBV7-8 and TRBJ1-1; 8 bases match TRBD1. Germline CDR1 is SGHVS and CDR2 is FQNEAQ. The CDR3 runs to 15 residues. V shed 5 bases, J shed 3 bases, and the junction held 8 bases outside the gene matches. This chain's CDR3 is CASSGYRGWDTEAFF. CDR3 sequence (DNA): TGTGCCAGCAGCGGATACAGGGGGTGGGACACTGAAGCTTTCTTT. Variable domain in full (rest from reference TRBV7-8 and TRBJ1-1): GAGVSQSPRYKVAKRGQDVALRCDPISGHVSLFWYQQALGQGPEFLTYFQNEAQLDKSGLPSDRFFAERPEGSVSTLKIQRTQQEDSAVYLCASSGYRGWDTEAFFGQGTRLTVV.

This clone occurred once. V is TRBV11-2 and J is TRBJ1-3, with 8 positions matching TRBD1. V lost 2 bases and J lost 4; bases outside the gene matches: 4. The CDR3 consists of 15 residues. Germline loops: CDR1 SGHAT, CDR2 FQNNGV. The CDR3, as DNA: TGTGCCAGCAGCTTACAGGGGGCGTCGGGAAACACCATATATTTT. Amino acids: CASSLQGASGNTIYF. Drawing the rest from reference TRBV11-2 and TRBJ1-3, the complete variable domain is EAGVAQSPRYKIIEKRQSVAFWCNPISGHATLYWYQQILGQGPKLLIQFQNNGVVDDSQLPKDRFSAERLKGVDSTLKIQPAKLEDSAVYLCASSLQGASGNTIYFGEGSWLTVV.

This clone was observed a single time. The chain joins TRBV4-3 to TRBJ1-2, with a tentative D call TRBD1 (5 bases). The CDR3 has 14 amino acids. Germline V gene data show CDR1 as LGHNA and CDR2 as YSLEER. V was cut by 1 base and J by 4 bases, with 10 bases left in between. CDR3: CASSQGSGSYGYTF. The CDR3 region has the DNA TGCGCCAGCAGCCAAGGATCAGGGAGCTATGGCTACACCTTC.

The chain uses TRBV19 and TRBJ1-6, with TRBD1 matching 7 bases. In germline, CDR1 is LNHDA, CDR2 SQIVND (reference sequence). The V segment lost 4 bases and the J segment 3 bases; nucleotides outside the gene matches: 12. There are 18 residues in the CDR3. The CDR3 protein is CASSSGSGDRDYNSPLHF. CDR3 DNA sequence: TGTGCCAGTAGTAGCGGGTCGGGAGACAGGGACTATAATTCACCCCTCCACTTT. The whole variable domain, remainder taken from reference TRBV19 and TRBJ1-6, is DGGITQSPKYLFRKEGQNVTLSCEQNLNHDAMYWYRQDPGQGLRLIYYSQIVNDFQKGDIAEGYSVSREKKESFPLTVTSAQKNPTAFYLCASSSGSGDRDYNSPLHFGNGTRLTVT.

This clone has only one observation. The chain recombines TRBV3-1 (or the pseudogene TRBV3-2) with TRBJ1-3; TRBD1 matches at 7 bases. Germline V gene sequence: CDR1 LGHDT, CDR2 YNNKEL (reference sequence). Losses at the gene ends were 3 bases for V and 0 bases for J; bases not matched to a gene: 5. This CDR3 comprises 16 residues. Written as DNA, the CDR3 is TGTGCCAGCAGCCATGCACCAGGGGGCTCTGGAAACACCATATATTTT. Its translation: CASSHAPGGSGNTIYF.

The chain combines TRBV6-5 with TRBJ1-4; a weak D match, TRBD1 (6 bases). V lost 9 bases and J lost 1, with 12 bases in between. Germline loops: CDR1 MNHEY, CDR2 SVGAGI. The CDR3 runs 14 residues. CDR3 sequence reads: CASSQQGTNEKLFF. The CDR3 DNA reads TGTGCCAGTAGCCAACAGGGAACTAATGAAAAACTGTTTTTT.

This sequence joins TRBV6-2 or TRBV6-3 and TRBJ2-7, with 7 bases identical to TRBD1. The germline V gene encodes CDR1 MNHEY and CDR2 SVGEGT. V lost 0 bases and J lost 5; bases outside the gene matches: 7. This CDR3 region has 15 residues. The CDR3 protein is CASSYSGTVPHEQYF. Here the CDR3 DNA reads TGTGCCAGCAGTTACTCGGGGACAGTTCCCCACGAGCAGTACTTC.

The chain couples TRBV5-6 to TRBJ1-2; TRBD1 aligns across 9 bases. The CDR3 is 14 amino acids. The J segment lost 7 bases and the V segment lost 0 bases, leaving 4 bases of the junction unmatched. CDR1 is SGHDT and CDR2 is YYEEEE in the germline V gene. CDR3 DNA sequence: TGTGCCAGCAGCTTGGGGGACAGGGTGTCTGGCTACACCTTC. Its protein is CASSLGDRVSGYTF.

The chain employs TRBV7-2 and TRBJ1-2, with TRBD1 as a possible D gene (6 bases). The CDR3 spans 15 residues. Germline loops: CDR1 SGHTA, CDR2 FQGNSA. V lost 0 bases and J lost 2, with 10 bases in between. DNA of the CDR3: TGTGCCAGCAGCTTAGCGCCAGGGGCCAACTATGGCTACACCTTC. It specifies CASSLAPGANYGYTF.

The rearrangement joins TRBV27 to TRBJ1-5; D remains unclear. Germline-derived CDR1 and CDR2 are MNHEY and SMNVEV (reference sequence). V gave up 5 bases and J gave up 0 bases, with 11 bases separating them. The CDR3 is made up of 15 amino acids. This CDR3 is CASSPPGYSNQPQHF. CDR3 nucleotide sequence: TGTGCCAGCAGTCCCCCGGGATATAGCAATCAGCCCCAGCATTTT.

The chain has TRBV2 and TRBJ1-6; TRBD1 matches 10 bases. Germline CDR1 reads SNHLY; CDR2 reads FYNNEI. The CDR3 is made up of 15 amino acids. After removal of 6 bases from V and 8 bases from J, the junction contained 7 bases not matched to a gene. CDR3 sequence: CASSGTGVSDSPLHF. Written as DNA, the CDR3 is TGTGCCAGCAGCGGGACAGGGGTTAGCGATTCACCCCTCCACTTT.

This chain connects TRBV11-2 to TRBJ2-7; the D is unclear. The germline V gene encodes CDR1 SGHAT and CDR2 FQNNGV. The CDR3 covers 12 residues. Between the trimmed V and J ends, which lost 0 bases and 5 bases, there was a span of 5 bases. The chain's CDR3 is CASSLDSHEQYF. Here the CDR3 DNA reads TGTGCCAGCAGCTTAGATTCCCACGAGCAGTACTTC.